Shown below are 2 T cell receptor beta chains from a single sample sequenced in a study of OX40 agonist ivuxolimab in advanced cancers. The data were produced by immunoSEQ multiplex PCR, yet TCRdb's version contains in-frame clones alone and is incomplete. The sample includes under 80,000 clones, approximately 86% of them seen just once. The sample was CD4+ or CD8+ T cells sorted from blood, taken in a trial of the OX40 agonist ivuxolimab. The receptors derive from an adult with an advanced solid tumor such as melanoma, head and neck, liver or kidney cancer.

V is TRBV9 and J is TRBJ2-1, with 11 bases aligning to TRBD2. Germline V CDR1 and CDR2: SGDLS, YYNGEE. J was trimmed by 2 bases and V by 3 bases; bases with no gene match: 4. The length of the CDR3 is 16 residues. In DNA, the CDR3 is TGTGCCAGCAGCGGGGATAGCGGGGGGGCCTACAATGAGCAGTTCTTC. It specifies CASSGDSGGAYNEQFF.

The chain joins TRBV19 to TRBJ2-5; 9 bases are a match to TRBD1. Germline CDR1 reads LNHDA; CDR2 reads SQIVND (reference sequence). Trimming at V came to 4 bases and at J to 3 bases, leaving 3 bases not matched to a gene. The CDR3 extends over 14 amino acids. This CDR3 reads CASSNTGGKETQYF. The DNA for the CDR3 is TGTGCCAGTAGTAATACAGGGGGCAAAGAGACCCAGTACTTC.